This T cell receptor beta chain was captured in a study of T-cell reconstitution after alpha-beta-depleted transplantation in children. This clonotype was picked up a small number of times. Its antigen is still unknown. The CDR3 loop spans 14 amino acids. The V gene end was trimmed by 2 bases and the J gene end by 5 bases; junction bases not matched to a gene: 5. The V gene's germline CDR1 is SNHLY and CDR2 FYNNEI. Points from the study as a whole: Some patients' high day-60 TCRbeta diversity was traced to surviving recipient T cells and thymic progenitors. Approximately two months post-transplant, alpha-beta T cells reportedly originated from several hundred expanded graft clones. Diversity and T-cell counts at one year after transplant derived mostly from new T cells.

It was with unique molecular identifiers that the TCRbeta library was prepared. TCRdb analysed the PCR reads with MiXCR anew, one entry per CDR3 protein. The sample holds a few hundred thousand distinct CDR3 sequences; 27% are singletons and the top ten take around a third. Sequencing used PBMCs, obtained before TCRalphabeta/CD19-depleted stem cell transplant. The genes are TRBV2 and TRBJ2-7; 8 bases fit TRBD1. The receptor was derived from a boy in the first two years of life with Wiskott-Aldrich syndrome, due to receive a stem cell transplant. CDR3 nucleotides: TGTGCCAGCAGTGAACCAGGACAGGGCCACGAGCAGTACTTC. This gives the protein CASSEPGQGHEQYF.